Listed below are T cell receptor beta chains from one sample, sequenced in a study of graft-versus-host responses after intestinal transplantation. Method: immunoSEQ multiplex PCR; TCRdb's copy keeps in-frame clones and lacks some. The sample shows just over 7,500 clones, 97% of them seen only once. Specimen: PBMCs, collected 23 days after intestinal transplant. Receptor source: a human patient who received an intestinal transplant, so some T cells may come from the graft donor. The CDR3 runs from the conserved cysteine through the conserved F or W. A D gene is named only where the DNA matches it firmly. A row's size may be missing; if present it is once, few, many or a size class.

CDR3nt	CDR3aa	d_gene	len	j_gene	v_gene	abundance
TGTGCCAGCGGGGCAGATAATGAAAAACTGTTTTTT	CASGADNEKLFF	-	12	TRBJ1-4	TRBV6-1	-
TGTGCCAGCAGTTACCCCGACGAGCAGTACTTC	CASSYPDEQYF	-	11	TRBJ2-7	TRBV6-1	-
TGTGCCAGCAGCTTAGCGGGAGTGGATACGCAGTATTTT	CASSLAGVDTQYF	-	13	TRBJ2-3	TRBV11-3	-
TGTGCCAGCAGTGTCTCCGGGTCCCCAGGGTCCCAGCATTTT	CASSVSGSPGSQHF	-	14	TRBJ1-5	TRBV27	-
TGTGCCAGCAGCTTAGATCCCGGGGAGCTGTTTTTT	CASSLDPGELFF	-	12	TRBJ2-2	TRBV7-8	-
TGTGCCAGCAGCTTCAGCGGATTAAGCTCCTACAATGAGCAGTTCTTC	CASSFSGLSSYNEQFF	-	16	TRBJ2-1	TRBV16	-
TGTGCCAGCAGCTTAATAGACAGCGGGGTTACCAATGAGCAGTTCTTC	CASSLIDSGVTNEQFF	TRBD2	16	TRBJ2-1	TRBV13	once
TGTGCCAGTAGTATAACCCCGAACACTGAAGCTTTCTTT	CASSITPNTEAFF	-	13	TRBJ1-1	TRBV19	-
TGTGCCAGCAGCGTAGCGGACAGCACAGATACGCAGTATTTT	CASSVADSTDTQYF	-	14	TRBJ2-3	TRBV9	-
TGCGCCAGCAGCCCGGGACTAGCGGGGTACAATGAGCAGTTCTTC	CASSPGLAGYNEQFF	TRBD2	15	TRBJ2-1	TRBV5-1	-
TGTGCCAGCACCGGGGAAGGGGGACACCCGAACTATGGCTACACCTTC	CASTGEGGHPNYGYTF	-	16	TRBJ1-2	TRBV11-2	-
TGTGCCAGTAGTTTCGACAGTACCTACGAGCAGTACTTC	CASSFDSTYEQYF	-	13	TRBJ2-7	TRBV19	-
TGTGCCACCTTTTACCGGGACCCGCCCTCCTACGAGCAGTACTTC	CATFYRDPPSYEQYF	-	15	TRBJ2-7	TRBV25-1	-
TGTGCCAGCAGCTGGCCGGGACAGGGCACAGAGACCCAGTACTTC	CASSWPGQGTETQYF	TRBD1	15	TRBJ2-5	TRBV28	-
TGCAGTGCTAGAGAATCATACGAGCAGTACTTC	CSARESYEQYF	-	11	TRBJ2-7	TRBV20-1	once
TGTGCCAGCAGCTTTGGGACTAGCGGGAAGGCCAACAATGAGCAGTTCTTC	CASSFGTSGKANNEQFF	TRBD2	17	TRBJ2-1	TRBV11-2	-
TGTGCCAGCAGCTCGGACGTTACACTAGCGGGAGAATCAGATACGCAGTATTTT	CASSSDVTLAGESDTQYF	TRBD2	18	TRBJ2-3	TRBV13	-
TGTGCCAGCAGCCAACCCGGGGCCCCGGGGACCTTC	CASSQPGAPGTF	-	12	TRBJ1-2	TRBV5-4	-
TGTGCCAGCCGGGGGATTCCGGATGAGCAGTTCTTC	CASRGIPDEQFF	-	12	TRBJ2-1	TRBV7-6	-
TGTGCCAGCAGCCCCGGCGGGGCAGGGAATCAGCCCCAGCATTTT	CASSPGGAGNQPQHF	-	15	TRBJ1-5	TRBV9	-
TGTGCCAGCAGCAAAGATCCCCCGACAGGGAACCGGGGACTGCGGAACACCATATATTTT	CASSKDPPTGNRGLRNTIYF	-	20	TRBJ1-3	TRBV21-1	-
TGTGCCAGCAGCTTAGATATGGGACTAGGCAACAATGAGCAGTTCTTC	CASSLDMGLGNNEQFF	TRBD2	16	TRBJ2-1	TRBV11-2	-
TGCGCCAGCAGCCTTGGAGGGAGGGGAGTGGGCTACGAGCAGTACTTC	CASSLGGRGVGYEQYF	TRBD2	16	TRBJ2-7	TRBV5-1	-
TGTGCCAGCAGCTATAGGGGCAAAATAATAAACACTGAAGCTTTCTTT	CASSYRGKIINTEAFF	-	16	TRBJ1-1	TRBV28	-
TGTGCCAGCAGTCCCAATCCGGGAGCCTACGAGCAGTACTTC	CASSPNPGAYEQYF	-	14	TRBJ2-7	TRBV6-4	-
TGTGCCAGCAGCCCAAGGAGCGGTTACTACGAGCAGTACTTC	CASSPRSGYYEQYF	-	14	TRBJ2-7	TRBV9	-
TGTGCCAGCAGCTTAGGGAGTCTTGAGCAGTTCTTC	CASSLGSLEQFF	-	12	TRBJ2-1	TRBV7-9	once
TGTGCCAGCAGCTTAGGATCGACAGTAAGCTCCTACGAGCAGTACTTC	CASSLGSTVSSYEQYF	-	16	TRBJ2-7	TRBV7-9	-
TGTGCCAGCAGTTACGGGGTTGGGTCAGATGAAGCTTTCTTT	CASSYGVGSDEAFF	-	14	TRBJ1-1	TRBV6-5	-
TGTGCCAGCAGGTACGGCGCCTACGAGCAGTACTTC	CASRYGAYEQYF	-	12	TRBJ2-7	TRBV11-2	-
TGTGCCAGCAGCCCTCCGGGGGGCTACACAGATACGCAGTATTTT	CASSPPGGYTDTQYF	-	15	TRBJ2-3	TRBV5-6	-
TGTGCCAGCAGCTTAGAACTCGGGACAAGCATCTACAATGAGCAGTTCTTC	CASSLELGTSIYNEQFF	-	17	TRBJ2-1	TRBV11-2	-
TGTGCCAGCAGACCTTCTTGGCTAGCGGTTTACACAGATACGCAGTATTTT	CASRPSWLAVYTDTQYF	TRBD2	17	TRBJ2-3	TRBV9	-
TGCGCCAGCAGCGTCAAGTCCGGGACAGGGGCAGCTTTCTTT	CASSVKSGTGAAFF	TRBD1	14	TRBJ1-1	TRBV4-1	-
TGTGCCAGCAGCTTAAAGGTCGGGGAGCTGTTTTTT	CASSLKVGELFF	-	12	TRBJ2-2	TRBV7-3	-
TGCAGCGTTGAAGATGAAAAGGGGAGCTCCTACGAGCAGTACTTC	CSVEDEKGSSYEQYF	-	15	TRBJ2-7	TRBV29-1	once
TGTGCTAGTGGTTTGGTACAAGACCCCATCAGCACAGATACGCAGTATTTT	CASGLVQDPISTDTQYF	-	17	TRBJ2-3	TRBV12-5	once
TGTGCCAGCAGCTCAACCTTTGGTCAGCCCCAGCATTTT	CASSSTFGQPQHF	-	13	TRBJ1-5	TRBV7-8	-
TGTGCCAGCAGCGCTTCTAGCGGGACCTACGAGCAGTACTTC	CASSASSGTYEQYF	TRBD2	14	TRBJ2-7	TRBV27	-
TGTGCCAGCTCACAGATCGGACAGGGGACAATCCCCATCGCATACGAGCAGTACTTC	CASSQIGQGTIPIAYEQYF	TRBD1	19	TRBJ2-7	TRBV18	-
TGTGCCAGCAGCCCCCAAGAGTCCCCCGAGACCCAGTACTTC	CASSPQESPETQYF	-	14	TRBJ2-5	TRBV13	-
TGTGCCAGCAGCGAGGACAAGCCTCTTGATAGAGCCCAGTACTTC	CASSEDKPLDRAQYF	-	15	TRBJ2-5	TRBV28	-
TGTGCCAGCAGCTTGGAAGGGGGTAGCAACTATGGCTACACCTTC	CASSLEGGSNYGYTF	-	15	TRBJ1-2	TRBV5-8	-
TGTGCCAGTAGTATAGCTTCGTACTACGAGCAGTACTTC	CASSIASYYEQYF	-	13	TRBJ2-7	TRBV19	-
TGTGCCTGGAGAACCCCCCGGGGACAGGGGTACGAGCAGTACTTC	CAWRTPRGQGYEQYF	TRBD1	15	TRBJ2-7	TRBV30	-
TGTGCCACGGGGGATTACAATGAGCAGTTCTTC	CATGDYNEQFF	-	11	TRBJ2-1	TRBV19	once